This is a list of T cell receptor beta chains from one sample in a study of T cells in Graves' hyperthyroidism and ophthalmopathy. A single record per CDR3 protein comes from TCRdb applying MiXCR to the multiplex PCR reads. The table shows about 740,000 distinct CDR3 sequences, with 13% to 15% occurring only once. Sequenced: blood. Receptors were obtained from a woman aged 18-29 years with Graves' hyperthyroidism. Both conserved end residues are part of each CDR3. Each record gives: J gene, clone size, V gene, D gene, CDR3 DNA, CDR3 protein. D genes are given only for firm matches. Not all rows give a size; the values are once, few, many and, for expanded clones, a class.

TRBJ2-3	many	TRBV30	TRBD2	TGTGCCTGGGACCCCGGACTAGCGGGAGCTGATACGCAGTATTTT	CAWDPGLAGADTQYF
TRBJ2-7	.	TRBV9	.	TGTGCCAGCAGCGTATCGGGCTTTAGCTACTACGAGCAGTACTTC	CASSVSGFSYYEQYF
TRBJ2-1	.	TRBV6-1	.	TGTGCCAGCAGCCACCGGGACTGGACGAATGAGCAGTTCTTC	CASSHRDWTNEQFF
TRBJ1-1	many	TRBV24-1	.	TGTGCCACCAGTGGCGAGGACTCCGGTTCCGATGAAGCTTTCTTT	CATSGEDSGSDEAFF
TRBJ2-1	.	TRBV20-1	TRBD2	TGCAGTGCTAGCCTGGCGGGAGTTGGGTACAATGAGCAGTTCTTC	CSASLAGVGYNEQFF
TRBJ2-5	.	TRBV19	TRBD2	TGTGCCAGTAGTAGGGAGGGAGGGCCTTTGTGGACCCAGTACTTC	CASSREGGPLWTQYF
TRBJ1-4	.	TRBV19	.	TGTGCCAGTAGTGGGACCGGGCAAATTAATGAAAAACTGTTTTTT	CASSGTGQINEKLFF
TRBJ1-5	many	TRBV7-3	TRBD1	TGTGCCAGCAGCTTAGCGGGACAGGGGGTGGGCAATCAGCCCCAGCATTTT	CASSLAGQGVGNQPQHF
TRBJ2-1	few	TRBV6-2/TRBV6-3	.	TGTGCCAGCAGCCCGGACTCAACCTACAATGAGCAGTTCTTC	CASSPDSTYNEQFF
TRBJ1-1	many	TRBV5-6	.	TGTGCCAGCAGCCCGCTCGGGGCCCGGACTGAAGCTTTCTTT	CASSPLGARTEAFF
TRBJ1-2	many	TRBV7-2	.	TGTGCCAGCAGCCTAAACAGCTATGGCTACACCTTC	CASSLNSYGYTF
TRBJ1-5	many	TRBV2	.	TGTGCCAGCAGTGAACCCGGTTATAGCAATCAGCCCCAGCATTTT	CASSEPGYSNQPQHF
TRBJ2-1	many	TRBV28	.	TGTGCCAGCACTCCGGGAGACAGTTACAATGAGCAGTTCTTC	CASTPGDSYNEQFF
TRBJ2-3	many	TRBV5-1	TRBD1	TGCGCCAGCGGGGCGGGACAGGGGACAGATACGCAGTATTTT	CASGAGQGTDTQYF
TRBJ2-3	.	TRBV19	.	TGTGCCACCTCACCAATCGGTACTAGTTTTTACACAGATACGCAGTATTTT	CATSPIGTSFYTDTQYF
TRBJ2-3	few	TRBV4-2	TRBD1	TGTGCCAGCAGCCAACCCGGACAGGGCGGTTTGACAGATACGCAGTATTTT	CASSQPGQGGLTDTQYF
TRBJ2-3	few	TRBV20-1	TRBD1	TGCAGTGCTAGGGCCCCCGGGACAGACGGTACGCAGTATTTT	CSARAPGTDGTQYF
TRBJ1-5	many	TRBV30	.	TGTGCCTGGAGTCAGGGGAGCGGCAATCAGCCCCAGCATTTT	CAWSQGSGNQPQHF
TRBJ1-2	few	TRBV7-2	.	TGTGCCAGCAGCGCTGGGTACTATGGCTACACCTTC	CASSAGYYGYTF
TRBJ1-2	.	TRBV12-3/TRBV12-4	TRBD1	TGTGCCAGCAGTTCAACGGGGACAGGGGTCAGCTATGGCTACACCTTC	CASSSTGTGVSYGYTF
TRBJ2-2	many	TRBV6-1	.	TGTGCCAGCAGTGAATTAGCCAGGGCGAACACCGGGGAGCTGTTTTTT	CASSELARANTGELFF
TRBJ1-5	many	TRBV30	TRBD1	TGTGCCTGGAGGACGGACAGGGAGTTTTTATTTCAGCCCCAGCATTTT	CAWRTDREFLFQPQHF
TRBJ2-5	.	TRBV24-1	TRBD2	TGTGCCATCAGTCTCACCATTAGCGGGAGCACCGAGACCCAGTACTTC	CAISLTISGSTETQYF
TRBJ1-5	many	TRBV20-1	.	TGCAGTGCTAGACGGGGCTTCTTCGGGCAGGGGAATCAGCCCCAGCATTTT	CSARRGFFGQGNQPQHF
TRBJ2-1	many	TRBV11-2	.	TGTGCCAGCAGCCCCCTCGGGCGTTTTGAGCAGTTCTTC	CASSPLGRFEQFF
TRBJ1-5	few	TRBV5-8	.	TGTGCCAGCAGAGCCCCTACACAGCCCAATCAGCCCCAGCATTTT	CASRAPTQPNQPQHF
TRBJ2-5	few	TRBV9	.	TGTGCCAGCAGCGTGTTTTGGGGGAACCAAGAGACCCAGTACTTC	CASSVFWGNQETQYF